Listed below are T cell receptor beta chains from one sample, sequenced in a study of cytomegalovirus exposure and HLA in healthy donors. Sequencing used immunoSEQ multiplex PCR; TCRdb keeps in-frame clones, though not all of them. The sample shows 150,000 or so clones, around 74% of them seen only once. Sequenced: PBMCs. The receptor source for this set is a man aged 18 to 29 in good health and CMV-seropositive. Each CDR3 is given with its conserved first and last residue. The D gene is left open where the match is weak. Not all rows give a size; the values are once, few, many and, for expanded clones, a class.

v_call	clone_size	d_call	j_call	cdr3_nt	cdr3_aa
TRBV4-3	NA	NA	TRBJ2-1	TGCGCCAGCAGCCAAGTAGGCGGCTACAATGAGCAGTTCTTC	CASSQVGGYNEQFF
TRBV5-1	NA	TRBD1	TRBJ1-2	TGCGCCAGCAGCCCGGGACAGCTCTATGGCTACACCTTC	CASSPGQLYGYTF
TRBV5-1	NA	TRBD1	TRBJ1-1	TGCGCCAGCAGCCTCTGGCCCGTGGCAGGGGGCAACACTGAAGCTTTCTTT	CASSLWPVAGGNTEAFF
TRBV6-1	few	NA	TRBJ1-1	TGTGCCACCAGACCCCGTAGTCCCACTGAAGCTTTCTTT	CATRPRSPTEAFF
TRBV30	NA	TRBD1	TRBJ1-1	TGTGCCTGGAGTGGGGACAGGGGCACAACTGAAGCTTTCTTT	CAWSGDRGTTEAFF
TRBV19	once	NA	TRBJ2-3	TGTGCCAGTAGTATGTCTCTTGGCGGTGGCACAGATACGCAGTATTTT	CASSMSLGGGTDTQYF
TRBV4-3	few	NA	TRBJ2-1	TGCGCCAGCAGCCAAGATCTAAGAGTTTATGAGCAGTTCTTC	CASSQDLRVYEQFF
TRBV9	NA	NA	TRBJ1-1	TGTGCCAGCAGCTCAGGGATGAACACTGAAGCTTTCTTT	CASSSGMNTEAFF
TRBV7-9	NA	NA	TRBJ1-1	TGTGCCAGCAGCTTAGGGGAGACCACTGAAGCTTTCTTT	CASSLGETTEAFF
TRBV25-1	NA	NA	TRBJ1-5	TGTGCCAGCAGCGCCGAAACAGGTTACAATCAGCCCCAGCATTTT	CASSAETGYNQPQHF
TRBV28	few	NA	TRBJ2-5	TGTGCCAGCAGTCCTGGTGGGGTATCCGCTGGAGGGACCCAGTACTTC	CASSPGGVSAGGTQYF
TRBV11-2	NA	TRBD2	TRBJ2-3	TGTGCCAGCAGCTTAATCGGGACTAGCGGATTCACAGATACGCAGTATTTT	CASSLIGTSGFTDTQYF
TRBV5-4	NA	TRBD1	TRBJ1-1	TGTGCCAGCAGCTTATCCCCCCCGAAAACAGGGGGCAACACTGAAGCTTTCTTT	CASSLSPPKTGGNTEAFF
TRBV5-4	few	TRBD1	TRBJ2-7	TGTGCCAGCAGCCGGACAGGGCCCGAGCAGTACTTC	CASSRTGPEQYF
TRBV2	NA	TRBD2	TRBJ2-3	TGTGCCAGCACCAAATTCGGGGGGAACACAGATACGCAGTATTTT	CASTKFGGNTDTQYF
TRBV28	NA	TRBD2	TRBJ2-5	TGTGCCAGCAGTTTATGGAGGGCGGGGGAAGAGACCCAGTACTTC	CASSLWRAGEETQYF
TRBV9	few	TRBD2	TRBJ2-3	TGTGCCAGCAGCCCTCGACTAGCGGGAGGCACAGATACGCAGTATTTT	CASSPRLAGGTDTQYF
TRBV7-2	NA	TRBD1	TRBJ1-1	TGTGCCAGCAGCGCCCGAAGGACAGGGTCGTACACTGAAGCTTTCTTT	CASSARRTGSYTEAFF
TRBV2	NA	NA	TRBJ2-2	TGTGCCAGCAGTGAAGACAACCACGGGGAGCTGTTTTTT	CASSEDNHGELFF
TRBV28	NA	NA	TRBJ1-1	TGTGCCAGCAGTTCCGGGGGGTCGGATGGCACTGAAGCTTTCTTT	CASSSGGSDGTEAFF
TRBV5-3	NA	TRBD2	TRBJ2-1	TGTGCCAGAAGCCCGACTGGACTAGCGGGAGGGAACAGCTCCTACAATGAGCAGTTCTTC	CARSPTGLAGGNSSYNEQFF
TRBV5-1	NA	NA	TRBJ1-2	TGCGCCAGCAGCTTGGAGGTCGACAGGACGACGGGCTACACCTTC	CASSLEVDRTTGYTF
TRBV6-1	NA	TRBD1	TRBJ2-7	TGTGCCAGCAGTGAGGCCGAGACAGGGAGAATCTACGAGCAGTACTTC	CASSEAETGRIYEQYF
TRBV6-6	NA	NA	TRBJ2-6	TGTGCTTCGGGACAAAGTTCTGGGGCCAACGTCCTGACTTTC	CASGQSSGANVLTF
TRBV7-2	NA	TRBD1	TRBJ2-7	TGTGCCAGCAGCTTATCAGGGGGCAGTACCTACGAGCAGTACTTC	CASSLSGGSTYEQYF
TRBV5-6	few	TRBD1	TRBJ1-4	TGTGCCAGCAGCTTAGTAGGACAGGGAGGTACCAATGAAAAACTGTTTTTT	CASSLVGQGGTNEKLFF
TRBV7-9	NA	NA	TRBJ2-3	TGTGCCAGCAGCCTTAGCACAGATACGCAGTATTTT	CASSLSTDTQYF
TRBV9	NA	TRBD2	TRBJ2-7	TGTGCCAGCAGCGTAGGACTAGCGGCCACCTACGAGCAGTACTTC	CASSVGLAATYEQYF
TRBV12-5	NA	NA	TRBJ1-2	TGTGCTAGTGGCAGATCCGACACCGCCTTGGGCTACACCTTC	CASGRSDTALGYTF
TRBV9	NA	TRBD1	TRBJ2-1	TGTGCCAGCAGCGTAGTAGGGTCAGGGGGCAATGAGCAGTTCTTC	CASSVVGSGGNEQFF
TRBV28	NA	NA	TRBJ1-4	TGTGCCAGCAGTTTGGTTCGGGGTGTTAATGAAAAACTGTTTTTT	CASSLVRGVNEKLFF
TRBV6-4	NA	NA	TRBJ2-2	TGTGCCAGCAGTGTGGGCAGCGCGGGCACCGGGGAGCTGTTTTTT	CASSVGSAGTGELFF
TRBV6-1	NA	TRBD1	TRBJ2-7	TGTGCCAGCTCCCGGGACAGGGCAACCTACGAGCAGTACTTC	CASSRDRATYEQYF
TRBV28	once	NA	TRBJ2-5	TGTGCCAGCAGTGCGGGCTCCGAGGCCCAGTACTTC	CASSAGSEAQYF
TRBV28	NA	TRBD2	TRBJ2-5	TGTGCCAGCAGAGGGCGGGGGGAGGGGGAGACCCAGTACTTC	CASRGRGEGETQYF
TRBV10-3	NA	NA	TRBJ1-2	TGTGCCATCAGTGAGTCTGCAACCGCTAATAACTATGGCTACACCTTC	CAISESATANNYGYTF
TRBV2	NA	TRBD2	TRBJ2-1	TGTGCCAGCAGTGAAGCCGGCGGGGGGCCCTACAATGAGCAGTTCTTC	CASSEAGGGPYNEQFF
TRBV28	once	TRBD1	TRBJ1-2	TGTGCCAGCAGTGGCAGGGGGTTTGGCTACACCTTC	CASSGRGFGYTF
TRBV2	NA	NA	TRBJ2-3	TGTGCCAGTCTAAAAAACCCGGGGGGCAGCACAGATACGCAGTATTTT	CASLKNPGGSTDTQYF
TRBV30	once	TRBD2	TRBJ2-5	TGTGCCTGGAATCTAGCGGGAGAGACCCAGTACTTC	CAWNLAGETQYF
TRBV15	NA	NA	TRBJ2-1	TGTGCCACCAGCAGAGGGGTGAGGGGGTTTTACAATGAGCAGTTCTTC	CATSRGVRGFYNEQFF
TRBV7-8	NA	TRBD2	TRBJ2-7	TGTGCCAGCAGCTTAGAACTAGCGGGATACGAGCAGTACTTC	CASSLELAGYEQYF
TRBV11-1	NA	TRBD1	TRBJ2-7	TGTGCCAGCAGCCCACAGGGGCGTAGGGAGCAGTACTTC	CASSPQGRREQYF
TRBV13	NA	TRBD2	TRBJ2-1	TGTGCCAGCAGTATGCGGCGGGAGGGCCCCTACAATGAGCAGTTCTTC	CASSMRREGPYNEQFF
TRBV6-5	NA	NA	TRBJ1-4	TGTGCCAGCAGTCTTAAAGGACGGGGAGAAAAACTGTTTTTT	CASSLKGRGEKLFF
TRBV2	NA	TRBD2	TRBJ2-1	TGTGCCAGCAGTGAAGGGACTAGTCGGAATGAGCAGTTCTTC	CASSEGTSRNEQFF
TRBV7-2	NA	NA	TRBJ2-7	TGTGCCAGCAGCCCCTATTACGAGCAGTACTTC	CASSPYYEQYF
TRBV6-1	NA	NA	TRBJ2-5	TGTGCCAGCCTACGGCAGGTTCAAGAGACCCAGTACTTC	CASLRQVQETQYF
TRBV5-1	NA	NA	TRBJ2-7	TGCGCCAGCAGCTTGGCCCGGGAGAGTATTTGGGACGAGCAGTACTTC	CASSLARESIWDEQYF
TRBV19	NA	NA	TRBJ1-1	TGTGCCAGCCGAGGGCGGAACACTGAAGCTTTCTTT	CASRGRNTEAFF
TRBV14	NA	TRBD2	TRBJ2-5	TGTGCCAGCAGCCAAGGGGGCAGCGGGGTGGGGACCCAGTACTTC	CASSQGGSGVGTQYF